The source of this T cell receptor beta chain is a study of T cell repertoires in urothelial bladder cancer. At the level of the study: Of roughly 12 resected lesions, three were cT2 or greater.

Germline values: CDR1 SGHTA, CDR2 FQGNSA. Trimming stripped 2 bases from V and 5 bases from J, with 12 bases between. The CDR3 spans 14 residues. General study results and limits: Benign specimens held more T cells than urothelial carcinoma specimens.

As concerns this clone: Its antigen is still unknown.

The assay was immunoSEQ multiplex PCR, and TCRdb's table has in-frame clones only and misses some. The table includes some 8,600 clones, approximately 59% detected once. Sequencing was done on a sample of tumor-infiltrating cells from bladder cancer. The clonotype originates from a human donor with urothelial carcinoma. J is TRBJ1-2 and V is TRBV7-2; D not certain. Here the CDR3 DNA reads TGTGCCAGCAGCTTAATGGAGGGCGGGTATGGCTACACCTTC. Its protein is CASSLMEGGYGYTF.